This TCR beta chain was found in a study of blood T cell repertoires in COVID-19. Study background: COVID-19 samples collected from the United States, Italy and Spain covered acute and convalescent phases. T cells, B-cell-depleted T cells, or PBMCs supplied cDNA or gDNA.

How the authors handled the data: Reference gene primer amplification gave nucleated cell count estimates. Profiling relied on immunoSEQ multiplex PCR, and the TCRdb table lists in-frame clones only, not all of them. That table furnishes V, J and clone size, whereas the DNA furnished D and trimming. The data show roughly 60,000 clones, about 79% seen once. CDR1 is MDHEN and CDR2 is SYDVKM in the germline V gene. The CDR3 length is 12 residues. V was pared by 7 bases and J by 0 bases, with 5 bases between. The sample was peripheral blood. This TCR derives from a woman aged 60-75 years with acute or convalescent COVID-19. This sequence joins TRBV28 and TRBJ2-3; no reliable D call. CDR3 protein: CASTPSTDTQYF. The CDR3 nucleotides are TGTGCCAGCACCCCGAGCACAGATACGCAGTATTTT.